This T cell receptor beta chain was captured by sequencing in a study of shared clonotypes between healthy human individuals. Broader study findings: Sorted-subset sequencing was shown by rarefaction to be incomplete despite large depth.

Notes on this clone: Its target is not known.

V lost 0 bases to trimming and J lost 0 bases; unmatched junction nucleotides: 5. The length of the CDR3 is 18 residues. The germline gives CDR1 SGDLS, CDR2 YYNGEE. Assay: immunoSEQ multiplex PCR; the TCRdb copy retains only in-frame clones and omits some. In the table there are 750,000 to 1,000,000 clones, 80% to 95% of which are singletons. The naive CD8 population came from CD45RO-negative cells selected for CCR7, without terminally differentiated effector memory CD45RA+ cells. This chain uses TRBV9 with TRBJ2-3, with 12 bases that match TRBD2. Sequencing was carried out using naive CD8+ T cells sorted from blood. The TCR originated in a man aged 25-45 years in good health. The CDR3 sequence is CASSVGTSGTSSTDTQYF. CDR3 sequence (DNA): TGTGCCAGCAGCGTAGGGACTAGCGGGACGTCTAGCACAGATACGCAGTATTTT.